These 10 T cell receptor beta chains were all obtained from the same sample, sequenced in a study of shared clonotypes between healthy human individuals. TCRdb's table, derived via immunoSEQ multiplex PCR, lists solely in-frame clones and lacks some. The sample contains about 1.5 million clones, approximately 98% of which appear only once. Input material: naive CD4+ T cells sorted from blood. Described subset: CD45RA+ positively selected. These TCRs come from a man aged 30 to 39 in good health.

V usage is TRBV19 and J usage is TRBJ2-1, with 7 bases that match TRBD1. CDR3 length equals 14 residues. J lost 4 bases, V lost 3 bases, and 3 bases had no gene match. Germline-derived CDR1 and CDR2 are LNHDA and SQIVND (reference sequence). The CDR3 nucleotides are TGTGCCAGTAGTATGGGGACAGCATACAATGAGCAGTTCTTC. Translating it yields CASSMGTAYNEQFF.

This chain joins TRBV28 and TRBJ1-2; D is uncertain. This CDR3 spans 13 amino acids. Germline V lookup: CDR1 MDHEN, CDR2 SYDVKM. The germline V and J ends were trimmed by 4 bases and 2 bases, with 8 bases remaining between them. The CDR3: CASSYQWNYGYTF. The CDR3 coding sequence is TGTGCCAGCAGTTACCAGTGGAACTATGGCTACACCTTC.

The chain joins TRBV13 to TRBJ2-7, with a tentative D call TRBD2 (6 bases). Trimming removed 3 bases from V and 1 base from J, with 22 bases in between. The length of the CDR3 is 18 residues. The V gene's germline CDR1 is PRHDT and CDR2 FYEKMQ (reference sequence). CDR3 amino acids: CASSFPPGLRGSSYEQYF. The CDR3 region has the DNA TGTGCCAGCAGCTTCCCCCCGGGACTCCGTGGATCTTCCTACGAGCAGTACTTC.

The rearrangement uses TRBV7-2 and TRBJ1-5, with TRBD1 matching 11 bases. The CDR3 has 18 residues. V was pared by 1 base and J by 1 base, with 6 bases of the junction left unmatched. Per the germline V gene, CDR1 is SGHTA and CDR2 is FQGNSA. Here the CDR3 reads CASSLVGRTGGSNQPQHF. CDR3 bases: TGTGCCAGCAGCTTAGTGGGTCGGACAGGGGGCAGCAATCAGCCCCAGCATTTT.

V gene TRBV2 combines with J gene TRBJ2-7; D gene unclear. V lost 6 bases and J lost 2, with 20 bases in between. CDR3 size: 16 residues. Germline-derived CDR1 and CDR2 are SNHLY and FYNNEI. In DNA form, the CDR3 reads TGTGCCAGCAGCCGTACGACCGTAGACACCACCTACGAGCAGTACTTC. Amino acid sequence: CASSRTTVDTTYEQYF.

As for this clone: The same CDR3 arises from other DNA sequences in this sample as well. The chain combines TRBV5-4 with TRBJ2-7; TRBD1 might be the D (5 bases). Per the germline V gene, CDR1 is SGHNT and CDR2 is YYREEE (reference sequence). V lost 3 bases and J 2 bases, leaving 9 bases between the germline ends. CDR3 length: 13 residues. For the CDR3, the DNA is TGTGCCAGCAGCTCCGACAGAACCTACGAGCAGTACTTC. Amino acid sequence: CASSSDRTYEQYF.

This chain links TRBV28 with TRBJ2-2; D remains ambiguous. Germline V CDR1 and CDR2: MDHEN, SYDVKM. This CDR3 comprises 14 residues. V was clipped by 3 bases and J by 0 bases, with 5 bases between them. CDR3 region: CASSFDPNTGELFF. The CDR3 DNA reads TGTGCCAGCAGTTTTGACCCGAACACCGGGGAGCTGTTTTTT.

V and J are TRBV5-4 and TRBJ2-1; a possible D gene is TRBD2 (6 bases). The CDR3 covers 15 residues. The V gene's germline CDR1 is SGHNT and CDR2 YYREEE (reference sequence). V lost 4 bases and J lost 0, with 11 bases in between. CDR3 sequence: CASSIAVSSYNEQFF. The CDR3 DNA sequence: TGTGCCAGCAGCATAGCGGTTAGCTCCTACAATGAGCAGTTCTTC.

This rearrangement joins TRBV5-1 to TRBJ2-5, with TRBD1 matching over 10 bases. J gave up 2 bases and V 4 bases, and 8 bases lay outside the gene matches. The germline V gene encodes CDR1 SGHRS and CDR2 YFSETQ. The CDR3 runs to 16 residues. This chain's CDR3 is CASSAWTGGGQETQYF. In DNA, the CDR3 is TGCGCCAGCAGCGCCTGGACAGGGGGAGGTCAAGAGACCCAGTACTTC. The whole variable domain, remainder taken from reference TRBV5-1 and TRBJ2-5, is KAGVTQTPRYLIKTRGQQVTLSCSPISGHRSVSWYQQTPGQGLQFLFEYFSETQRNKGNFPGRFSGRQFSNSRSEMNVSTLELGDSALYLCASSAWTGGGQETQYFGPGTRLLVL.

V is TRBV11-2 and J is TRBJ2-5, with D possibly being TRBD1 (5 bases). V lost 1 base to trimming and J lost 8 bases, with 17 bases between them. This CDR3 comprises 15 residues. Germline V gene lookup returns CDR1 SGHAT and CDR2 FQNNGV. The CDR3 DNA is TGTGCCAGCAGCTTAGGGGTGGTGGGGCCAGGAACCCAGTACTTC. Its protein product is CASSLGVVGPGTQYF.